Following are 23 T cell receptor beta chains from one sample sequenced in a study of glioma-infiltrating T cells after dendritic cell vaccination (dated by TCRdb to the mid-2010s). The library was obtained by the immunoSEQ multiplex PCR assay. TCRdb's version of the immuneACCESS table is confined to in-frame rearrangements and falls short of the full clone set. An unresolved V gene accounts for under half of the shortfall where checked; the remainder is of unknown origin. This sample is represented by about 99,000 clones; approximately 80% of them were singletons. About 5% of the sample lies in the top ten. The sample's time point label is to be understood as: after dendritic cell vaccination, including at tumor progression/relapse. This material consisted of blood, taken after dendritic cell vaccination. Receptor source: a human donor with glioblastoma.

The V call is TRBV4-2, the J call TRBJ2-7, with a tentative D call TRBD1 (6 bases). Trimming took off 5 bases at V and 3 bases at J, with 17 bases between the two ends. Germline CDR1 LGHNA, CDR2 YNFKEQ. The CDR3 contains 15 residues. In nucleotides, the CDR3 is TGTGCCAGCAGCAAACTTGTGGCAGGGGTCTACGAGCAGTACTTC. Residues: CASSKLVAGVYEQYF.

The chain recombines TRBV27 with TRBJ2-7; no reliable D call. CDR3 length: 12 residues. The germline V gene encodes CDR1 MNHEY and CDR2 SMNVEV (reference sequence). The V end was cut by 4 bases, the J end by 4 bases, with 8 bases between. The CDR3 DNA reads TGTGCCAGCAGTTCGGGTCCTTACGAGCAGTACTTC. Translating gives CASSSGPYEQYF.

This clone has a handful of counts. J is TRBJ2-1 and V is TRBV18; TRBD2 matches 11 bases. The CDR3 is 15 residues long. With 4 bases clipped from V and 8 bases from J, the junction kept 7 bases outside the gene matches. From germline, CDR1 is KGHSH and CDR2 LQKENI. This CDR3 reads CASSLLAGAFDEQFF. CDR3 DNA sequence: TGTGCCAGCTCACTACTAGCGGGAGCGTTCGATGAGCAGTTCTTC.

The CDR3 DNA reads TGTGCCAGCACCCGGGGGGGTGGTTTCCACGAGCAGTACTTC. Protein sequence: CASTRGGGFHEQYF. This chain uses TRBV13 with TRBJ2-7, with 8 bases identical to TRBD2. CDR1 PRHDT and CDR2 FYEKMQ come from the germline V gene (reference sequence). After removal of 7 bases from V and 5 bases from J, the junction contained 10 bases not matched to a gene. The CDR3 is 14 residues long.

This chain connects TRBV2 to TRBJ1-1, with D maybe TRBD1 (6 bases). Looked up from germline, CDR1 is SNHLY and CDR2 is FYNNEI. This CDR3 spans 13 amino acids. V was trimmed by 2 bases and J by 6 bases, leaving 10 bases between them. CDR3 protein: CASSERPGAEAFF. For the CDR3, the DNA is TGTGCCAGCAGTGAAAGGCCAGGGGCTGAAGCTTTCTTT.

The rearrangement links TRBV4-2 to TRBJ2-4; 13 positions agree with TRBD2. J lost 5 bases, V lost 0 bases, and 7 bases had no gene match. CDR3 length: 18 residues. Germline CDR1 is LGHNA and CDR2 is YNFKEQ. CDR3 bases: TGTGCCAGCAGCCAAGATCCACTAGCGGGAGGGCTGGAAAACATTCAGTACTTC. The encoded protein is CASSQDPLAGGLENIQYF.

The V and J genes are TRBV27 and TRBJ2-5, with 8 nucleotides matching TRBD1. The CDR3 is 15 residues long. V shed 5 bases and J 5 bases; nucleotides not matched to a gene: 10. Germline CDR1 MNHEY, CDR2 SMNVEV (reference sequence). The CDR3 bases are TGTGCCAGCAGTGCCTGGACAGGGTCTGCGGAGACCCAGTACTTC. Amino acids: CASSAWTGSAETQYF.

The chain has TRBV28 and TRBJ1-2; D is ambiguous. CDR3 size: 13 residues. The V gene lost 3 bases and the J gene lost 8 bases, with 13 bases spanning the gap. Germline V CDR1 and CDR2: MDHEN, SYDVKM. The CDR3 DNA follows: TGTGCCAGCAGTTTTTGGGTCTCGGGAGGCTACACCTTC. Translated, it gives CASSFWVSGGYTF.

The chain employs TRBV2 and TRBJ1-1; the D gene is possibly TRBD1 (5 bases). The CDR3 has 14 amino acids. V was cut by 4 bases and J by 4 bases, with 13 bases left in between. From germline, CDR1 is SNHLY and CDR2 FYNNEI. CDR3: CASSGDSVSTEAFF. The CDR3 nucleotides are TGTGCCAGCAGTGGAGACAGTGTCAGCACTGAAGCTTTCTTT.

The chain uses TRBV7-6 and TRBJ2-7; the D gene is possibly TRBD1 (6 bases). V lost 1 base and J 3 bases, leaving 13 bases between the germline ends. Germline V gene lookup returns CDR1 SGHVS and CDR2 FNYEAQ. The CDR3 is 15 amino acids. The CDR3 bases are TGTGCCAGCAGCTTAGGGACAGAGTTCCACTACGAGCAGTACTTC. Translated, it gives CASSLGTEFHYEQYF.

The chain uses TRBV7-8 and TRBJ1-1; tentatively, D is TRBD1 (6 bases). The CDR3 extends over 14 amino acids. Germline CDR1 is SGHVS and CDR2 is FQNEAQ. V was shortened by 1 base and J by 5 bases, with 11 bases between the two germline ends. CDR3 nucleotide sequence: TGTGCCAGCAGCTTAGGGGTGGGGACAACTGAAGCTTTCTTT. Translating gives CASSLGVGTTEAFF.

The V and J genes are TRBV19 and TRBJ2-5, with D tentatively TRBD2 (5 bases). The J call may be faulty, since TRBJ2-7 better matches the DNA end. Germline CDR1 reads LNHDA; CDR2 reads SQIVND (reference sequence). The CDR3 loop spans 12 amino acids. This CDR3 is CASNSYAGEQYF. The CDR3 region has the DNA TGTGCCAGTAATTCGTACGCGGGCGAGCAGTACTTC.

CDR3: CASSTSAGYYTDTQYF. The CDR3 bases are TGTGCCAGCAGCACATCAGCGGGTTACTACACAGATACGCAGTATTTT. The chain joins TRBV9 to TRBJ2-3; weak D call: TRBD2 (6 bases). CDR1 is SGDLS and CDR2 is YYNGEE in the germline V gene. V dropped 4 bases and J dropped 2 bases, with 17 bases sitting between them. This CDR3 has 16 amino acids.

The CDR3 DNA follows: TGTGCCACCGCGGGGTTCCATGAAAAACTGTTTTTT. Its translation: CATAGFHEKLFF. The genes are TRBV6-4 and TRBJ1-4; no definite D call. The CDR3 contains 12 residues. In germline, CDR1 is MRHNA, CDR2 SNTAGT. Trimming removed 10 bases from V and 6 bases from J, with 12 bases in between.

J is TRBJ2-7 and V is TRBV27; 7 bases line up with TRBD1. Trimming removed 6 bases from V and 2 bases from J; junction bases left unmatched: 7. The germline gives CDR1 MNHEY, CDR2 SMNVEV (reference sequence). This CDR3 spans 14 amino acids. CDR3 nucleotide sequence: TGTGCCAGCAGCCAGACAGGGTTCACCTACGAGCAGTACTTC. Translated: CASSQTGFTYEQYF.

As DNA, the CDR3 is TGCGCCAGCAGCCCCGGGATAGCCAAAAACATTCAGTACTTC. It encodes CASSPGIAKNIQYF. The chain is built from TRBV5-1 and TRBJ2-4; D might be TRBD2 (5 bases). This CDR3 comprises 14 residues. The ends were cut back, 4 bases at V and 0 bases at J, with 8 bases in the middle. CDR1 is SGHRS, CDR2 YFSETQ, per germline.

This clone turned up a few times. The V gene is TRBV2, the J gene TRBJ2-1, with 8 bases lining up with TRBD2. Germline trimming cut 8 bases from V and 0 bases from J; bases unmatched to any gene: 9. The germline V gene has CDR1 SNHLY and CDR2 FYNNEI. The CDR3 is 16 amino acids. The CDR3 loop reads CASGLSGGPSYNEQFF. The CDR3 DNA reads TGTGCCAGCGGGCTCTCGGGAGGGCCCTCCTACAATGAGCAGTTCTTC.

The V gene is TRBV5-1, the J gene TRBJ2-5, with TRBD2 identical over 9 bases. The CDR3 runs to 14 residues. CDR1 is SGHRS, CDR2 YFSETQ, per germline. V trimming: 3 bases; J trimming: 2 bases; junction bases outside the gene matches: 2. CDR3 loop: CASSSAGGQETQYF. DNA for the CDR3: TGCGCCAGCAGCTCAGCGGGGGGACAAGAGACCCAGTACTTC.

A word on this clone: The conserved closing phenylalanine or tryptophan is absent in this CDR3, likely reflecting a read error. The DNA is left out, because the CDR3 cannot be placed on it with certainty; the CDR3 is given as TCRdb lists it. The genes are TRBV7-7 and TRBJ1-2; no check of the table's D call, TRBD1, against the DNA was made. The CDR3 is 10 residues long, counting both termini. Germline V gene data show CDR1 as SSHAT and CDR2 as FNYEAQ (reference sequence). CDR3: CASSPDRITL.

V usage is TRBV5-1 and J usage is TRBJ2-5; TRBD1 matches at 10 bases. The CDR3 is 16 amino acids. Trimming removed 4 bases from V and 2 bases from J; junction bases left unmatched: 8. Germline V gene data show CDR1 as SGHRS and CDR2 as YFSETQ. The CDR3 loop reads CASSPDGDRGQETQYF. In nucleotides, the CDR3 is TGCGCCAGCAGCCCTGATGGGGACAGGGGTCAAGAGACCCAGTACTTC.

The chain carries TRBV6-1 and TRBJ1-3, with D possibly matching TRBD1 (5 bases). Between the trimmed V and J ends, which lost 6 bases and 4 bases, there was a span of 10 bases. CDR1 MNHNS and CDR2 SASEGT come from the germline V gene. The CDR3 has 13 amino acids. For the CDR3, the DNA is TGTGCCAGCAGCAGGACACCAGGAAACACCATATATTTT. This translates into CASSRTPGNTIYF.

CDR3 DNA: TGTGCCAGCAGTGAGTTTACAGGGAAGAGGGGATACAATGAGCAGTTCTTC. This gives the protein CASSEFTGKRGYNEQFF. This sequence joins TRBV2 and TRBJ2-1, with D maybe TRBD1 (6 bases). This CDR3 spans 17 amino acids. Per the germline V gene, CDR1 is SNHLY and CDR2 is FYNNEI. V was clipped by 3 bases and J by 4 bases, with 19 bases between them.

CDR3 in DNA: TGTGCCAGCAGCCAAAACTTTGGGACTAGCGGGGACGAGCAGTACTTC. This sequence encodes CASSQNFGTSGDEQYF. The chain employs TRBV4-2 and TRBJ2-7; 13 nucleotides agree with TRBD2. Germline trimming cut 2 bases from V and 5 bases from J; bases unmatched to any gene: 6. Germline CDR1 LGHNA, CDR2 YNFKEQ. There are 16 residues in the CDR3.